The 5 T cell receptor beta chains given below trace back to one sample, sequenced in a study of persistence of HIV-infected CD4 T cells. The stimulus was an HIV-1 Gag 15-mer peptide pool, roughly 1 ug/peptide/mL. Sorted nonresponding memory CD4+ T cells were CD40L-negative, CD69-negative, CD45RO-high. No antigen is known for these receptors. This was the immunoSEQ version 4 assay in survey mode. The repertoire was sequenced with immunoSEQ multiplex PCR; TCRdb's copy has only in-frame clones and lacks some. The sample has about 35,000 clones; over 75% are singletons. The sample was cultured CD4+ T cells from PBMCs, taken from a patient who received antiretroviral therapy. The source is an adult with HIV. The donor label of this sample is uncertain.

The CDR3 bases are TGCGCCAGCAGCCAAATAAGGTCGGGGTGGGGTGAGGGCCAATATGAAAAACTGTTTTTT. Translated: CASSQIRSGWGEGQYEKLFF. The J gene is TRBJ1-4, the V gene TRBV4-1; D unclear. V lost 2 bases and J 6 bases, leaving 28 bases between the germline ends. The CDR3 is 20 residues long. Germline lookup yields CDR1 MGHRA and CDR2 YSYEKL.

This clone was seen only a few times. This chain uses TRBV19 with TRBJ1-5, with 9 bases identical to TRBD1. Looked up from germline, CDR1 is LNHDA and CDR2 is SQIVND (reference sequence). This CDR3 spans 13 amino acids. Trimming removed 8 bases from V and 7 bases from J; junction bases left unmatched: 6. The CDR3 nucleotides read TGTGCCAGTTACAGGGGGCGAGGACAGCCCCAGCATTTT. Protein: CASYRGRGQPQHF.

The gene calls are TRBV24-1 and TRBJ2-1; 9 bases agree with TRBD1. The junction had 5 bases not matched to a gene; V was cut back by 5 bases and J by 4 bases. Germline-derived CDR1 and CDR2 are KGHDR and SFDVKD. This CDR3 spans 15 amino acids. The CDR3 DNA sequence: TGTGCCACCAGTGCCACAGGGGGCGGGTACAATGAGCAGTTCTTC. Its protein product is CATSATGGGYNEQFF.

The chain uses TRBV25-1 and TRBJ1-2; D gene uncertain. The V end was cut by 6 bases, the J end by 0 bases, with 14 bases between. Germline V gene data show CDR1 as MGHDK and CDR2 as SYGVNS. There are 15 residues in the CDR3. CDR3 DNA: TGTGCCAGCAGCGCCCACGGGGTTGCTAACTATGGCTACACCTTC. Protein product: CASSAHGVANYGYTF.

This clone was detected once. V is TRBV7-9 and J is TRBJ2-7; D call uncertain. V lost 0 bases and J lost 3, with 9 bases in between. Germline V gene data show CDR1 as SEHNR and CDR2 as FQNEAQ (reference sequence). The CDR3 sequence is 14 residues long. Here the CDR3 DNA reads TGTGCCAGCAGCTTAGCGGGGTCAGGCTACGAGCAGTACTTC. Its translation is CASSLAGSGYEQYF.